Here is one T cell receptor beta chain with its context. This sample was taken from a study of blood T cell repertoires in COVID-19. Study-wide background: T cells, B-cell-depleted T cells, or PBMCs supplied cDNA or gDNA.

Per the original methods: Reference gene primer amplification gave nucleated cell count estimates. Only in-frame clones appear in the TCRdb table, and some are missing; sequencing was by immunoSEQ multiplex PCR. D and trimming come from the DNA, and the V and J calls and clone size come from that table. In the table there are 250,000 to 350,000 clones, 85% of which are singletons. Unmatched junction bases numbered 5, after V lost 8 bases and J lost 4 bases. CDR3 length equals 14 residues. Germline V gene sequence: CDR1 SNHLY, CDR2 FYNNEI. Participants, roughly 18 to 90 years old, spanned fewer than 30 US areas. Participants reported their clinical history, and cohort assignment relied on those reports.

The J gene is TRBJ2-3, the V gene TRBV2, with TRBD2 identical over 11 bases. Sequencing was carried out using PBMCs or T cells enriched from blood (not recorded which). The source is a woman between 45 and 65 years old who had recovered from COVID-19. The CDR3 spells CASRSGGAADTQYF. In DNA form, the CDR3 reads TGTGCCAGCCGTAGCGGGGGGGCAGCAGATACGCAGTATTTT.